What follows describes a single T cell receptor beta chain. One junction end does not reproduce the germline sequence, and a read error may be involved. This entry comes from a study of tumor and adjacent non-tumor tissue in lung cancer. Study-wide context: Samples averaged about 4.3 million productive TCRbeta reads each.

No cell sorting was done before RNA was extracted from the tissue. Distant lung tissue was collected more than 3 cm away from the tumor edge. The library came from three nested PCR rounds adapted from ARM-PCR protocols. TCRdb fed the multiplex PCR reads into MiXCR, producing one record per CDR3 protein. The data contain 65,000 to 75,000 distinct CDR3 sequences, around 76% of them singletons. In germline, CDR1 is SGHNT, CDR2 YYREEE (reference sequence). This CDR3 has 17 residues. V and J are TRBV5-4 and TRBJ1-2; D perhaps matches TRBD1 (5 bases). The sample taken for sequencing was distant non-tumor lung tissue. The TCR originated in a man aged 60-69 years with non-small cell lung cancer. Here the CDR3 DNA reads TGTGCCAGCGGCCCCGGGGCCACCGGTAAAGATTACTATGGCTACACCTTT. Translation gives CASGPGATGKDYYGYTF.